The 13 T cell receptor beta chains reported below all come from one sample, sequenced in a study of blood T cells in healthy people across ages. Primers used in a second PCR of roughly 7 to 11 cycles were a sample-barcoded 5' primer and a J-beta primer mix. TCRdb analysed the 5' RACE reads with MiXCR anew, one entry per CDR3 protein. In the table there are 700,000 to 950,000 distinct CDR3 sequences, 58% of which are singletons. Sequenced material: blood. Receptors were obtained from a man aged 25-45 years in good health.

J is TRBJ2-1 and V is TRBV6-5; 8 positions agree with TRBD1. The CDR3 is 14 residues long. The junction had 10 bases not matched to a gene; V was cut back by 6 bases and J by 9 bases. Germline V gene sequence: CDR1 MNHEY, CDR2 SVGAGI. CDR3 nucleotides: TGTGCCAGCAGCCCGGACAGGGACATTGGTGAGCAGTTCTTC. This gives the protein CASSPDRDIGEQFF.

The CDR3 bases are TGCGCCAGCAGCCGGTGGACAGGGGCCGGGGGCACTGAAGCTTTCTTT. Residues: CASSRWTGAGGTEAFF. The genes are TRBV5-1 and TRBJ1-1; the match to TRBD1 covers 9 bases. The CDR3 length is 16 residues. Looked up from germline, CDR1 is SGHRS and CDR2 is YFSETQ. V dropped 4 bases and J dropped 4; count of bases not matched to a gene: 11.

Here the CDR3 DNA reads TGTGCCAGCAGTTACTCGAACAGGGCAGGGGATACGCAGTATTTT. Its translation is CASSYSNRAGDTQYF. This sequence joins TRBV6-5 and TRBJ2-3, with D possibly matching TRBD1 (6 bases). V shed 0 bases and J shed 6 bases, with 13 bases lying between them. Germline V lookup: CDR1 MNHEY, CDR2 SVGAGI. The length of the CDR3 is 15 residues.

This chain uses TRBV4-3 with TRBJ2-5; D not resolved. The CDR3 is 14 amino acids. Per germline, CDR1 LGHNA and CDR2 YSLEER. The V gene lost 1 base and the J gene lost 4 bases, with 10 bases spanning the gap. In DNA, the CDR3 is TGCGCCAGCAGCCAAGGGGCATGGGGAGAGACCCAGTACTTC. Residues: CASSQGAWGETQYF.

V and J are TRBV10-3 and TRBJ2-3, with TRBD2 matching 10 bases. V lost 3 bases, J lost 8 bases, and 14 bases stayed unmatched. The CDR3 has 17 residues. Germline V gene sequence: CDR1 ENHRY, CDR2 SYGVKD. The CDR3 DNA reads TGTGCCATCAGTGATCTTAGCGGGAGGAGGGGGACCCGTACGCAGTATTTT. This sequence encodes CAISDLSGRRGTRTQYF.

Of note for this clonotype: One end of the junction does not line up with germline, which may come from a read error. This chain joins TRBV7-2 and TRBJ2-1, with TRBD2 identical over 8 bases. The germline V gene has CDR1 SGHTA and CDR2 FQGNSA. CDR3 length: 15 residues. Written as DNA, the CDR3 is TGTGCCAGCAGCCTAGCGGGCCTCCTCCAATATGAGCAGTTCTTC. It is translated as CASSLAGLLQYEQFF.

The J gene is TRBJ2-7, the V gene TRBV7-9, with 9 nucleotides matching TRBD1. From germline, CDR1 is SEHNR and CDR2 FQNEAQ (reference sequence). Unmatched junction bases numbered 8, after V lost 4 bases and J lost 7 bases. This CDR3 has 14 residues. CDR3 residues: CASSYEGQGREQYF. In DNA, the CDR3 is TGTGCCAGCAGCTACGAGGGACAGGGAAGAGAGCAGTACTTC. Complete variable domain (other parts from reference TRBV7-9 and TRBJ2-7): DTGVSQNPRHKITKRGQNVTFRCDPISEHNRLYWYRQTLGQGPEFLTYFQNEAQLEKSRLLSDRFSAERPKGSFSTLEIQRTEQGDSAMYLCASSYEGQGREQYFGPGTRLTVT.

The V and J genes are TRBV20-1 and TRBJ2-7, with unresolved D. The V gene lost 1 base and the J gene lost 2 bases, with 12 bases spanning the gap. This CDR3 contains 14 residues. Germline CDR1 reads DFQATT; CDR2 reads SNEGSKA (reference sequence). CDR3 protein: CSARGPASTYEQYF. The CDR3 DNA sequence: TGCAGTGCTAGAGGTCCAGCTTCGACCTACGAGCAGTACTTC.

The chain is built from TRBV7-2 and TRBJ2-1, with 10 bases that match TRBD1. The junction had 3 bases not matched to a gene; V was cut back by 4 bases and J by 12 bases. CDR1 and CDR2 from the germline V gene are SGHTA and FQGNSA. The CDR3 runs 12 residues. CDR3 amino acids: CASSYDRGRQFF. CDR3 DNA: TGTGCCAGCAGCTACGACAGGGGGCGGCAGTTCTTC.

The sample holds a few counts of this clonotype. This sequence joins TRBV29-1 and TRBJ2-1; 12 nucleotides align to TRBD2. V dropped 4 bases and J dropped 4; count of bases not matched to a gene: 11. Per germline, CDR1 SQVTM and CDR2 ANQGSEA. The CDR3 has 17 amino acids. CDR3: CSVGGTALAGGYNEQFF. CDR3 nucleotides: TGCAGCGTTGGGGGCACCGCTCTAGCGGGAGGGTACAATGAGCAGTTCTTC.

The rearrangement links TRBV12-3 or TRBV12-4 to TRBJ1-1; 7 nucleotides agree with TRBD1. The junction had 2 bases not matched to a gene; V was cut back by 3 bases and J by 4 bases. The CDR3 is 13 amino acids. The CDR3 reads CASSFNRGTEAFF. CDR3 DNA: TGTGCCAGCAGTTTTAACAGGGGCACTGAAGCTTTCTTT.

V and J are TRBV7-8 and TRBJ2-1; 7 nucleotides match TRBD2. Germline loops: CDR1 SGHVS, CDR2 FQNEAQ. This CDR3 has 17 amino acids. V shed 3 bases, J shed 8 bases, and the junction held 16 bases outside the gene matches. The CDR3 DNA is TGTGCCAGCAGCTTTAGGGTTCCCGGGACTACAGTCCATGAGCAGTTCTTC. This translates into CASSFRVPGTTVHEQFF.

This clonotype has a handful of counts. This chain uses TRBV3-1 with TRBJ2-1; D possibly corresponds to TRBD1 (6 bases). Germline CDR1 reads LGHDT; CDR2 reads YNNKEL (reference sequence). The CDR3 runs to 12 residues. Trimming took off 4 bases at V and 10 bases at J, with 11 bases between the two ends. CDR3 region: CASSPSGTEQFF. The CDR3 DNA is TGTGCCAGCAGCCCCTCCGGGACAGAGCAGTTCTTC.